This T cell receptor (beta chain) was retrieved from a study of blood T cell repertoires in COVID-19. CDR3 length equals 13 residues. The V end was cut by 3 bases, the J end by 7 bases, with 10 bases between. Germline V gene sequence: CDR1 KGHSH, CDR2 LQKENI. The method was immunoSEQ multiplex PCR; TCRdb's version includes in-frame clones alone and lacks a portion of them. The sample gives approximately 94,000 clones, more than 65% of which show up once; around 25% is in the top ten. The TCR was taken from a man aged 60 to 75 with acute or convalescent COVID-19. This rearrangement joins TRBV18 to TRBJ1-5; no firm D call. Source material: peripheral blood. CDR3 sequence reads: CASSPRSRQPQHF. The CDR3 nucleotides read TGTGCCAGCTCACCCAGGTCTCGACAGCCCCAGCATTTT.